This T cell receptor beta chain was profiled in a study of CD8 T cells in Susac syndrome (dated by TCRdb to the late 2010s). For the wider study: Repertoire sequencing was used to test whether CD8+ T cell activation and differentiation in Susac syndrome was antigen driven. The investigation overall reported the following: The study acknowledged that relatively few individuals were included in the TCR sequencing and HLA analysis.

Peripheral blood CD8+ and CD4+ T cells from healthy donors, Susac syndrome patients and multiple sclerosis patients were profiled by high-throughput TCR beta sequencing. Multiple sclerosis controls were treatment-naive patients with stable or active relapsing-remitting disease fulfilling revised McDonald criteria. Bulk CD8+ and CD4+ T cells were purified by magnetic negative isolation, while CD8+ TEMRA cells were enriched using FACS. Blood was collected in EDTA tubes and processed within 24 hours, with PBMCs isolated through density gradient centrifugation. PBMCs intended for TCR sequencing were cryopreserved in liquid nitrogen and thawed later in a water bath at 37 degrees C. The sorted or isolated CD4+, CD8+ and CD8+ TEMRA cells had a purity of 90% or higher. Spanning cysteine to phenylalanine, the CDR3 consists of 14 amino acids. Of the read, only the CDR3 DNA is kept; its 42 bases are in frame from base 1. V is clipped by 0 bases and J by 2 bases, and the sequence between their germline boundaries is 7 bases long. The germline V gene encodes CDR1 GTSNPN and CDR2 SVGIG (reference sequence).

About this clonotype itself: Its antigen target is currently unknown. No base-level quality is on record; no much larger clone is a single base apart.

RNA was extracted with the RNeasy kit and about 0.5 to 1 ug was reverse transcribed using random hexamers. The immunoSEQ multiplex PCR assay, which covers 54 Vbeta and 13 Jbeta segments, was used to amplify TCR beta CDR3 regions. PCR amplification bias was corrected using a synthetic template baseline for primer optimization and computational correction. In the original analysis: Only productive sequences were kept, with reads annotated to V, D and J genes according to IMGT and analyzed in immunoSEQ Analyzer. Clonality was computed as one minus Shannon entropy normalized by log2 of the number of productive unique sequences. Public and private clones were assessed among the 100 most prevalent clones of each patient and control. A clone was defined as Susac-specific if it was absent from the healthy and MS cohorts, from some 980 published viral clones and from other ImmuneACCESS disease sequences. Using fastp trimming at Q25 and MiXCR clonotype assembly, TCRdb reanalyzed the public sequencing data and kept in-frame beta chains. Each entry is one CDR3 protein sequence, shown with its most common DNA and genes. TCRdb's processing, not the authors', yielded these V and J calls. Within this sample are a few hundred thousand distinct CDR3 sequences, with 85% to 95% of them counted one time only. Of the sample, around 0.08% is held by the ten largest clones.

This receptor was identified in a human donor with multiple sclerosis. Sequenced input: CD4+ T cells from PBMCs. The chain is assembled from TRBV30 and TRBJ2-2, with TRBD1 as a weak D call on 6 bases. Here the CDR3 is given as CAWSVQGNTGELFF. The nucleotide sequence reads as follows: TGTGCCTGGAGTGTACAGGGTAACACCGGGGAGCTGTTTTTT.